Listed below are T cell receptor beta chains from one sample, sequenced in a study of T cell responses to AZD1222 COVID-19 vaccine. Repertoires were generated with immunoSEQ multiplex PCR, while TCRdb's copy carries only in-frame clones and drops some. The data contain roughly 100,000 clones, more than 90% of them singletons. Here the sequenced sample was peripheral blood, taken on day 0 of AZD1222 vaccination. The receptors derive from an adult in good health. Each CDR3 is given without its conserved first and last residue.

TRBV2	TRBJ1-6	ASSPPDRTSPLH
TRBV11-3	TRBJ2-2	ASSRGGRELF
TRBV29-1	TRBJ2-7	SFLLDRGYEQY
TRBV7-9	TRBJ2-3	ASSLGLAGVGDTQY
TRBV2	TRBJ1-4	ASSERQGTNEKLF
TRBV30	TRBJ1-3	AWSVQGTGNTIY
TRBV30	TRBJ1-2	AWSGGEGYGYT
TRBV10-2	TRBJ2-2	ASRGAAPNTGELF
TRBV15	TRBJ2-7	ATSREGTSGIYEQY
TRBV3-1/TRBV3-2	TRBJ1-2	ASRQQGAMGWGYT
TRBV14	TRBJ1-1	ASSHSGEVGAF
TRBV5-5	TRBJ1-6	ASSLDKPHSPLH
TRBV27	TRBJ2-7	ASSTLHEVASYEQY
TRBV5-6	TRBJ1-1	ASSLVQAEAF
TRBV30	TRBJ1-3	AWTTGLRNTIY
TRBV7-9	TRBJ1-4	ASSLGSGGEKLF
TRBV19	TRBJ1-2	ASSSFEGGHGYT
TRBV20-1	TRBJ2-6	SASSGEPSGANVLT
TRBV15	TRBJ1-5	ATSEEGNQPQH
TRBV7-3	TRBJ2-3	ASSLYPLGTDTQY
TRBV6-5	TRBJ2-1	ASSSLGGKVYEQF
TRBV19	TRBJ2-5	ASSIPGQGVETQY
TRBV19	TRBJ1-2	ASGRGSSYGYT
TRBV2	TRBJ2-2	ATTGGANTGELF
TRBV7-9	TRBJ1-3	ASSLDSGNTIY
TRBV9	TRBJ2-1	ASSPPAGSSYNEQF
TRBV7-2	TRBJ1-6	ASSSPGQSSYNSPLH